These 22 T cell receptor beta chains share one sample of origin, sequenced in a study of cytomegalovirus exposure and HLA in healthy donors. Amplification used 60 Vbeta primers and 13 Jbeta primers. Produced via immunoSEQ multiplex PCR; TCRdb's table is partial and in-frame only. Among about 120,000 clones listed, roughly 65% were seen once. The sample consisted of PBMCs. These receptors were taken from a man aged 35-49 years in good health and CMV-seropositive.

J is TRBJ2-5 and V is TRBV19; 8 nucleotides match TRBD1. The better agreement between TRBJ2-7 and the DNA end casts doubt on the J call. This CDR3 contains 14 residues. Germline V CDR1 and CDR2: LNHDA, SQIVND (reference sequence). The CDR3: CASSRTGTGYEQYF. In DNA, the CDR3 is TGTGCCAGTAGTAGAACCGGGACAGGCTACGAGCAGTACTTC.

This clone is a singleton in its sample. This chain uses TRBV14 with TRBJ1-1; the match to TRBD1 covers 9 bases. CDR1 and CDR2 from the germline V gene are SGHDN and FVKESK. V lost 2 bases, J lost 5 bases, and 9 bases stayed unmatched. The CDR3 has 16 amino acids. Here the CDR3 reads CASSQWDRVAGTEAFF. CDR3 coding DNA: TGTGCCAGCAGCCAATGGGACAGGGTAGCGGGGACTGAAGCTTTCTTT.

V and J are TRBV14 and TRBJ2-7; 7 nucleotides match TRBD2. Unmatched junction bases numbered 7, after V lost 4 bases and J lost 4 bases. This CDR3 contains 14 residues. Germline loops: CDR1 SGHDN, CDR2 FVKESK. CDR3 region: CASSLTGRRYEQYF. CDR3 DNA: TGTGCCAGCAGCCTAACCGGGAGGAGGTACGAGCAGTACTTC.

The chain links TRBV5-4 to TRBJ2-6, with TRBD1 matching over 7 bases. The CDR3 runs 16 residues. Germline CDR1 and CDR2: SGHNT and YYREEE (reference sequence). V gave up 4 bases and J gave up 4 bases; unmatched junction bases: 8. The CDR3 coding sequence is TGTGCCAGCAGCCCAGGACAGGACCCGGGGGCCAACGTCCTGACTTTC. It yields the protein CASSPGQDPGANVLTF.

This clone was observed a handful of times. V is TRBV6-1 and J is TRBJ2-4; D is possibly TRBD2 (5 bases). The CDR3 contains 15 residues. V lost 7 bases, J lost 7 bases, and 20 bases lay in between. From germline, CDR1 is MNHNS and CDR2 SASEGT. In nucleotides, the CDR3 is TGTGCCAGCATGGGAGATGCGGCAGGCTTTAACATTCAGTACTTC. Its translation: CASMGDAAGFNIQYF.

The chain is built from TRBV4-2 and TRBJ2-2, with TRBD1 identical over 8 bases. Germline CDR1 and CDR2: LGHNA and YNFKEQ. Trimming took 4 bases from V and 1 from J; bases not matched to a gene: 5. The CDR3 consists of 16 residues. The CDR3 spells CASSPNGQGNTGELFF. The CDR3 DNA is TGTGCCAGCAGCCCAAACGGACAGGGGAACACCGGGGAGCTGTTTTTT.

The chain joins TRBV5-1 to TRBJ1-4; 9 nucleotides line up with TRBD1. CDR1 and CDR2 (germline): SGHRS, YFSETQ. V lost 3 bases, J lost 3 bases, and 9 bases stayed unmatched. This CDR3 region has 17 residues. CDR3 loop: CASSSTTGGEANEKLFF. The CDR3 DNA reads as TGCGCCAGCAGCTCGACGACAGGGGGTGAAGCTAATGAAAAACTGTTTTTT. The full variable domain, completed using reference TRBV5-1 and TRBJ1-4, is KAGVTQTPRYLIKTRGQQVTLSCSPISGHRSVSWYQQTPGQGLQFLFEYFSETQRNKGNFPGRFSGRQFSNSRSEMNVSTLELGDSALYLCASSSTTGGEANEKLFFGSGTQLSVL.

The chain is built from TRBV7-3 and TRBJ1-2; D may be TRBD1 (6 bases). Between the trimmed V and J ends, which lost 5 bases and 9 bases, there was a span of 22 bases. Germline loops: CDR1 SGHTA, CDR2 FQGTGA. CDR3 length: 15 amino acids. Here the CDR3 reads CASSQRGGSPDSYTF. Written as DNA, the CDR3 is TGTGCCAGCAGCCAACGCGGGGGCAGTCCGGACAGCTACACCTTC.

This clone was seen a few times. This chain connects TRBV5-6 to TRBJ1-1; 11 bases match TRBD1. Germline V CDR1 and CDR2: SGHDT, YYEEEE. V dropped 4 bases and J dropped 4; count of bases not matched to a gene: 3. The CDR3 is 14 residues long. The CDR3 reads CASSRGQGGTEAFF. The CDR3 coding sequence is TGTGCCAGCAGCCGGGGACAGGGGGGCACTGAAGCTTTCTTT.

The chain has TRBV5-6 and TRBJ1-2; weak D call: TRBD1 (6 bases). The CDR3 is 14 amino acids. CDR1 SGHDT and CDR2 YYEEEE come from the germline V gene. V dropped 0 bases and J dropped 4 bases, with 10 bases sitting between them. The CDR3 region has the DNA TGTGCCAGCAGCTTGGGGACAGAGACCTATGGCTACACCTTC. This gives the protein CASSLGTETYGYTF.

The genes are TRBV12-5 and TRBJ2-1, with D possibly being TRBD2 (6 bases). The germline V and J ends were trimmed by 4 bases and 5 bases, with 15 bases remaining between them. From germline, CDR1 is LGHNT and CDR2 FRNRAP. This CDR3 contains 15 residues. This CDR3 is CASGSLGGGDNEQFF. CDR3 coding DNA: TGTGCTAGTGGTTCGCTCGGGGGAGGAGACAATGAGCAGTTCTTC. Full variable domain (missing parts from reference TRBV12-5 and TRBJ2-1): DARVTQTPRHKVTEMGQEVTMRCQPILGHNTVFWYRQTMMQGLELLAYFRNRAPLDDSGMPKDRFSAEMPDATLATLKIQPSEPRDSAVYFCASGSLGGGDNEQFFGPGTRLTVL.

The CDR3 region has the DNA TGTGCCAGCAGTGAAAAGGCCGCTCGGAACAGGGGGCTTGAGCAGTACTTC. Its protein is CASSEKAARNRGLEQYF. The rearrangement joins TRBV6-1 to TRBJ2-7; 9 bases fit TRBD1. This CDR3 region has 17 residues. Looked up from germline, CDR1 is MNHNS and CDR2 is SASEGT. V lost 2 bases to trimming and J lost 7 bases; unmatched junction nucleotides: 15.

This chain links TRBV30 with TRBJ2-7; 9 positions match TRBD2. Germline V gene lookup returns CDR1 GTSNPN and CDR2 SVGIG (reference sequence). This CDR3 region has 13 residues. The ends lost 5 bases at V and 1 base at J; junction bases unmatched: 3. The CDR3 is CAWDSGSSYEQYF. In nucleotides, the CDR3 is TGTGCCTGGGATAGCGGGAGTTCCTACGAGCAGTACTTC.

The chain employs TRBV4-1 and TRBJ2-2; 11 positions match TRBD2. CDR3 length: 17 residues. Losses at the gene ends were 4 bases for V and 5 bases for J; bases not matched to a gene: 9. Germline CDR1 and CDR2: MGHRA and YSYEKL. The chain's CDR3 is CASSPFTSGRGTGELFF. DNA of the CDR3: TGCGCCAGCAGCCCCTTCACTAGCGGGAGAGGAACCGGGGAGCTGTTTTTT.

This clone was detected a few times. The rearrangement joins TRBV5-1 to TRBJ2-5, with 9 positions matching TRBD2. V lost 1 base and J lost 1; bases outside the gene matches: 5. The CDR3 is made up of 16 amino acids. CDR1 is SGHRS, CDR2 YFSETQ, per germline. The CDR3 reads CASSLIVSGGQETQYF. Written as DNA, the CDR3 is TGCGCCAGCAGCTTGATTGTTAGCGGGGGCCAAGAGACCCAGTACTTC.

V gene TRBV27 combines with J gene TRBJ2-7; a weak D match, TRBD2 (6 bases). Trimming stripped 3 bases from V and 0 bases from J, with 15 bases between. CDR1 is MNHEY and CDR2 is SMNVEV in the germline V gene (reference sequence). There are 16 residues in the CDR3. The CDR3 sequence is CASSLEGTYDSYEQYF. The CDR3 DNA is TGTGCCAGCAGTTTGGAGGGGACCTACGACTCCTACGAGCAGTACTTC.

The rearrangement uses TRBV29-1 and TRBJ1-1, with D perhaps matching TRBD1 (5 bases). V was pared by 7 bases and J by 1 base, with 10 bases between. The length of the CDR3 is 12 residues. The germline V gene has CDR1 SQVTM and CDR2 ANQGSEA. The CDR3 region has the DNA TGCAGCGCCGGGACTGCGAACACTGAAGCTTTCTTT. Translation gives CSAGTANTEAFF.

This rearrangement joins TRBV4-1 to TRBJ1-5; the D is unclear. The germline CDR1 and CDR2 sequences are MGHRA and YSYEKL. Trimming cost V 1 base and J 0 bases, with 10 bases left between them. The CDR3 is 16 residues long. CDR3 sequence reads: CASSQGPSDSNQPQHF. The DNA of the CDR3 is TGCGCCAGCAGCCAAGGGCCCTCAGATAGCAATCAGCCCCAGCATTTT.

V gene TRBV11-2 combines with J gene TRBJ2-2, with 10 bases identical to TRBD1. The germline V gene encodes CDR1 SGHAT and CDR2 FQNNGV. The CDR3 extends over 17 amino acids. V dropped 0 bases and J dropped 6; count of bases not matched to a gene: 7. In DNA form, the CDR3 reads TGTGCCAGCAGCTTAGACGACAGGGGGCGCGGGTCCGGGGAGCTGTTTTTT. As protein: CASSLDDRGRGSGELFF.

The chain uses TRBV25-1 and TRBJ2-5; TRBD2 is a possible D gene (5 bases). The germline V and J ends were trimmed by 8 bases and 5 bases, with 9 bases remaining between them. The germline V gene has CDR1 MGHDK and CDR2 SYGVNS. The CDR3 length is 11 residues. CDR3 in DNA: TGTGCCAGCGGGTCGGGGGAGACCCAGTACTTC. Protein sequence: CASGSGETQYF.

J is TRBJ1-2 and V is TRBV4-3, with TRBD1 as a possible D gene (6 bases). The germline V gene encodes CDR1 LGHNA and CDR2 YSLEER. This CDR3 comprises 16 residues. V was pared by 0 bases and J by 7 bases, with 18 bases between. This CDR3 reads CASSQDGNPGVFGYTF. In DNA, the CDR3 is TGCGCCAGCAGCCAAGATGGGAATCCAGGGGTTTTTGGCTACACCTTC.

V is TRBV19 and J is TRBJ2-3, with TRBD2 matching 9 bases. The V segment lost 3 bases and the J segment 3 bases; nucleotides outside the gene matches: 10. This CDR3 has 17 residues. Germline-derived CDR1 and CDR2 are LNHDA and SQIVND (reference sequence). The CDR3 protein is CASSIALAGPRTDTQYF. CDR3 in DNA: TGTGCCAGTAGTATTGCGCTAGCGGGACCCCGGACAGATACGCAGTATTTT.